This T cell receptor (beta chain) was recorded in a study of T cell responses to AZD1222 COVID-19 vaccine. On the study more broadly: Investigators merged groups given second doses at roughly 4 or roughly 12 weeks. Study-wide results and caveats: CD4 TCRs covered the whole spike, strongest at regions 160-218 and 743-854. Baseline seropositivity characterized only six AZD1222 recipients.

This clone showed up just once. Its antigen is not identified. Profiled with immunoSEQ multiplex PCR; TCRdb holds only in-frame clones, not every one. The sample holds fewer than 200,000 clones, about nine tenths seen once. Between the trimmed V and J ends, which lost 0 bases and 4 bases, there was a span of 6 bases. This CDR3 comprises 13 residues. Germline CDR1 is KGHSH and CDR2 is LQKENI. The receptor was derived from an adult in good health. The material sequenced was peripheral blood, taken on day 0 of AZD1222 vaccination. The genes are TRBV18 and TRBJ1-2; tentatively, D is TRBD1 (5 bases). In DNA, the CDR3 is TGTGCCAGCTCACCACCGGGGGGCTATGGCTACACCTTC. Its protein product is CASSPPGGYGYTF. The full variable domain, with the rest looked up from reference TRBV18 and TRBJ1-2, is NAGVMQNPRHLVRRRGQEARLRCSPMKGHSHVYWYRQLPEEGLKFMVYLQKENIIDESGMPKERFSAEFPKEGPSILRIQQVVRGDSAAYFCASSPPGGYGYTFGSGTRLTVV.